This T cell receptor (beta chain) came from a study of shared clonotypes between healthy human individuals. In the study overall: The cohort comprised a couple of women and a few men. Their ages spanned 18 to 49 years. Study outcomes and limitations: Several donors shared around 5.1% of their naive CD4 clonotypes.

Donors were healthy HIV-negative adults without recently reported acute infections or vaccinations. The CDR3 is made up of 17 amino acids. CDR1 is SGHRS, CDR2 YFSETQ, per germline. The junction had 6 bases not matched to a gene; V was cut back by 0 bases and J by 2 bases. The data were produced by immunoSEQ multiplex PCR, yet TCRdb's version contains in-frame clones alone and is incomplete. Altogether a few million clones are present, about 92% being singletons, with the ten largest covering about 0.13%. Concerning this clone: Its specificity is not known.

The chain couples TRBV5-1 to TRBJ2-5; 11 bases fit TRBD2. The receptor was derived from a man younger than 35 in good health. Sequenced sample: naive CD4+ T cells sorted from blood. Sample subset: CD45RA+ positively selected. The CDR3 DNA reads TGCGCCAGCAGCTTGGAACCAAGGACTAGCGGGCAAGAGACCCAGTACTTC. It encodes CASSLEPRTSGQETQYF.